This TCR beta chain was sequenced for a study of blood T cells in healthy people across ages. Together with a sample-barcoded 5' primer, a J-beta primer mix was included in a second PCR lasting about 7 to 12 cycles. TCRdb itself ran the 5' RACE reads through MiXCR, one entry per CDR3 protein. The sample contains about 900,000 distinct CDR3 sequences, 62% of which appear only once. Per germline, CDR1 MNHEY and CDR2 SVGAGI. Trimming took 8 bases from V and 11 from J, leaving 17 bases between them. This CDR3 contains 12 residues. The origin of this receptor is a man aged 30-40 years in good health. The V and J genes are TRBV6-5 and TRBJ2-3, with D perhaps TRBD2 (6 bases). Sequencing was performed on blood. CDR3 sequence (DNA): TGTGCCAGCGGGGGGAATGGGAATGAGCAGTATTTT. Its translation: CASGGNGNEQYF.